Only a few counts were recorded for the clone carrying this T cell receptor beta chain. Authors' data handling: Reference gene primer amplification in the assay estimated nucleated cell counts. Measured with immunoSEQ multiplex PCR; TCRdb has only the in-frame clones, and not every one. D and trimming come from the DNA, and the V and J calls and clone size come from that table. The repertoire holds a few hundred thousand clones, around 86% seen once, with over 7.5% in the top ten. The V end lost 2 bases, the J end lost 1 base, and 15 bases lay between the germline ends. This CDR3 is built from 17 residues. The germline gives CDR1 SNHLY, CDR2 FYNNEI. The data were obtained in a study of blood T cell repertoires in COVID-19. About the research overall: There were acute and convalescent COVID-19 samples, and they came from the United States, Italy and Spain. The analysed material was cDNA or gDNA that came from T cells, B-cell-depleted T cells, or PBMCs.

This chain joins TRBV2 and TRBJ1-5; D not resolved. The clonotype comes from a man aged 35-49 years who had recovered from COVID-19. Specimen: peripheral blood. DNA of the CDR3: TGTGCCAGCAGTGAACTTTACGTCTGCGTGAGCAATCAGCCCCAGCATTTT. Protein sequence: CASSELYVCVSNQPQHF.